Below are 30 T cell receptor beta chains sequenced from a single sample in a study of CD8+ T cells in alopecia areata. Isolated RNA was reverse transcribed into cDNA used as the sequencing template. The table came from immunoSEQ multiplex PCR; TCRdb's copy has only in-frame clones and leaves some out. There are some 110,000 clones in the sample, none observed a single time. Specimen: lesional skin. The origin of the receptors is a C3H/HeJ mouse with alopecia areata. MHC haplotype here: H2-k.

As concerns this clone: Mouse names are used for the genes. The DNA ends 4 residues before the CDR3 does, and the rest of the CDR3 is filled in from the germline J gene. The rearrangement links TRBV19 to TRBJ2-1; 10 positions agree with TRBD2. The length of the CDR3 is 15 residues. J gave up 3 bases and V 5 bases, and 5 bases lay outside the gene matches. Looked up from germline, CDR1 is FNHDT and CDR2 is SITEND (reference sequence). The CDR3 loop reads CASRRLGGPYAEQFF. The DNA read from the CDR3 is TGTGCCAGCAGGCGACTGGGGGGTCCCTATGCT.

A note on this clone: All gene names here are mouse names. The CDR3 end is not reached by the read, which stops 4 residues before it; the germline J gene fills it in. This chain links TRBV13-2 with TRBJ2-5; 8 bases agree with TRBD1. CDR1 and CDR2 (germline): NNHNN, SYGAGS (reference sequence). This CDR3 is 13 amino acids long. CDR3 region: CASGARDRDTQYF. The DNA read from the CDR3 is TGTGCCAGCGGTGCCCGGGACAGGGAC.

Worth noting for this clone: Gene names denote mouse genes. CDR3 loop: CASSRTGHQDTQYF. The CDR3 DNA, read in part, is TGTGCTAGCAGTAGAACGGGACATCAAGAC. The chain employs TRBV17 and TRBJ2-5; possibly TRBD1 for D (6 bases). The read ends 4 residues shy of where the CDR3 ends; the end is completed using the germline J gene. The CDR3 extends over 14 amino acids. CDR1 is MNHDT and CDR2 is YYDKIL in the germline V gene. Trimming took off 2 bases at V and 3 bases at J, with 9 bases between the two ends. The whole variable domain, remainder taken from reference TRBV17 and TRBJ2-5, is DTTVKQNPRYKLARVGKPVNLICSQTMNHDTMYWYQKKPNQAPKLLLFYYDKILNREADTFEKFQSSRPNNSFCSLYIGSAGLEYSAMYLCASSRTGHQDTQYFGPGTRLLVL.

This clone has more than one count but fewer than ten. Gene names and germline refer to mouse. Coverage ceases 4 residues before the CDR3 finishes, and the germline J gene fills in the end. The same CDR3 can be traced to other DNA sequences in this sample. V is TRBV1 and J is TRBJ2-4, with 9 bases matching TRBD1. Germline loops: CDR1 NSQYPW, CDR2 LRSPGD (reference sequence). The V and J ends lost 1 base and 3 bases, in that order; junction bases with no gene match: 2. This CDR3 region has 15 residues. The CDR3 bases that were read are TGCACCTGCAGTGCAGCCGACAGGGGGCAAAAC. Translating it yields CTCSAADRGQN. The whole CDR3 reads CTCSAADRGQNTLYF.

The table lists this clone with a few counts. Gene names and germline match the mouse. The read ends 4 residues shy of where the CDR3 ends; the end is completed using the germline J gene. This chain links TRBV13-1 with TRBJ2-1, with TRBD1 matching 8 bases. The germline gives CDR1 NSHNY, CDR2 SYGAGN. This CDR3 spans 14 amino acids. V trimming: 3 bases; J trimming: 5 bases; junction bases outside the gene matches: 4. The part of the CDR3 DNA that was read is TGTGCCAGCAGTGCTCCGGGACAGGATGCT. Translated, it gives CASSAPGQDA. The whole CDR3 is CASSAPGQDAEQFF.

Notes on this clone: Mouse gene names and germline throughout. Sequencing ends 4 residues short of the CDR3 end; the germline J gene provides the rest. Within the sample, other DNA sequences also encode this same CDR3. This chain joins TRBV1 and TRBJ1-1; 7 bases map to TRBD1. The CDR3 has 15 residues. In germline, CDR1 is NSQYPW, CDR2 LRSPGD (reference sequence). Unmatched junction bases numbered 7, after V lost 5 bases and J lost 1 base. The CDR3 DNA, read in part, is TGCACCTGCAGTCCCCGACAGGGAGGAAACACA. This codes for CTCSPRQGGNT. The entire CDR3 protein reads CTCSPRQGGNTEVFF.

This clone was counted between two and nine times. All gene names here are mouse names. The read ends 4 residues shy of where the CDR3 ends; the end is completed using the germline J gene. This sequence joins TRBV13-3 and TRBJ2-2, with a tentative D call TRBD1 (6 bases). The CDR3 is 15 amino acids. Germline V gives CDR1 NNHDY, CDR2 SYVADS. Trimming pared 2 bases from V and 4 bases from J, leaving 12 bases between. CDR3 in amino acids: CASSETGKSTGQLYF. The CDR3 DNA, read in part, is TGTGCCAGCAGTGAAACAGGGAAGAGCACCGGG.

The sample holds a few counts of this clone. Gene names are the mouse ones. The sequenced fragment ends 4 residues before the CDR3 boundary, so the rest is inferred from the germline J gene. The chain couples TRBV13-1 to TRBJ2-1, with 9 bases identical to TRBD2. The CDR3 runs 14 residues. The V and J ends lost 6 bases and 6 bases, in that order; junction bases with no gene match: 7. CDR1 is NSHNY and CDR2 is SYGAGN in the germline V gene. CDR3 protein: CASTLDWGSAEQFF. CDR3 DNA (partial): TGTGCCAGCACGCTCGACTGGGGGAGTGCT.

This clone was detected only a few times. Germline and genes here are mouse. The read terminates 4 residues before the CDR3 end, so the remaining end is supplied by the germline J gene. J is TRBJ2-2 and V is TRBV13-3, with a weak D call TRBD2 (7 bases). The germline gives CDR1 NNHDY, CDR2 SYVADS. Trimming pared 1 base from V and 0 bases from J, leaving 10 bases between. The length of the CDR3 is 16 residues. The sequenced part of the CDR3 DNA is TGTGCCAGCAGTGATTTAGGGGGGGCAAACACCGGG. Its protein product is CASSDLGGANTG. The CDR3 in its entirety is CASSDLGGANTGQLYF.

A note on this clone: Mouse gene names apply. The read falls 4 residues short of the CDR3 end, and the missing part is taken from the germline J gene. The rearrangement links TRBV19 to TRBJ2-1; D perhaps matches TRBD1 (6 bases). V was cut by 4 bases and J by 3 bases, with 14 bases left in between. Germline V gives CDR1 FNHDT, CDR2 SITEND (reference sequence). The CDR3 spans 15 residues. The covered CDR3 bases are TGTGCCAGCAGTCCACCGGGACAATTCTATGCT. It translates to CASSPPGQFYA. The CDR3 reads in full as CASSPPGQFYAEQFF.

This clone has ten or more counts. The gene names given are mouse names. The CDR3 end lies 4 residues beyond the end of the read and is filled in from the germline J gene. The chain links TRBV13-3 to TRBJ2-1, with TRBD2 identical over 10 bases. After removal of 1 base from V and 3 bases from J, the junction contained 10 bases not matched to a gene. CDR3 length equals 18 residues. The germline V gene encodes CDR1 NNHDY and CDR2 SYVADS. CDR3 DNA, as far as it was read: TGTGCCAGCAGTGATCCGGGACAACGGGACTGGGGCTATGCT. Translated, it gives CASSDPGQRDWGYA. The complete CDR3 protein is CASSDPGQRDWGYAEQFF.

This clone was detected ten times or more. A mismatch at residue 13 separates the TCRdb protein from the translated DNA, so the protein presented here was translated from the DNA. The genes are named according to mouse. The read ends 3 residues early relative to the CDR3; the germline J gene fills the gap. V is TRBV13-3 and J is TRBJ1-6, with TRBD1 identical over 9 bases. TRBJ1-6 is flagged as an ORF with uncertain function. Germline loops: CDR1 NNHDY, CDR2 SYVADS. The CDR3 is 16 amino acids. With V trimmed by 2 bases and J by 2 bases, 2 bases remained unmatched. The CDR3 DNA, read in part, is TGTGCCAGCAGTGAGGGGGACAGGGCCTATAATTCGCCC. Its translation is CASSEGDRAYNSP. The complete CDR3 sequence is CASSEGDRAYNSPLYF.

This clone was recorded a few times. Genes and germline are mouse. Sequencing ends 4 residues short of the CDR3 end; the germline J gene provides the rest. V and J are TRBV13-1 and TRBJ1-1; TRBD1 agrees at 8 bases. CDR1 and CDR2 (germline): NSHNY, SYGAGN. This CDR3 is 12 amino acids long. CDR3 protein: CASSRTGREVFF. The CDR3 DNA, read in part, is TGTGCCAGCAGCCGGACAGGGCGA.

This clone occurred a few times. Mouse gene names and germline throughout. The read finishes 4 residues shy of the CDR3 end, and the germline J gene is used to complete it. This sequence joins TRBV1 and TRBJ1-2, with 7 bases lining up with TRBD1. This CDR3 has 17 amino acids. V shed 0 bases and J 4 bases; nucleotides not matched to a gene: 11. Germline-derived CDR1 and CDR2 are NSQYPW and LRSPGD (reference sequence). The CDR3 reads CTCSADPGDSGGSDYTF. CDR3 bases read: TGCACCTGCAGTGCAGATCCCGGGGACAGCGGGGGCTCC.

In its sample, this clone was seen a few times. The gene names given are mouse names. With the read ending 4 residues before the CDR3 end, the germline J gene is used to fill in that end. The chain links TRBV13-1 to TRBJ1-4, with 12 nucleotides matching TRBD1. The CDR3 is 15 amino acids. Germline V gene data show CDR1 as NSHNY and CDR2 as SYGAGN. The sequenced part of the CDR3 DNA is TGTGCCAGCAGTGAGGGGACAGGGGGCGGCGAA. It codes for CASSEGTGGGE. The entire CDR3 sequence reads CASSEGTGGGERLFF.

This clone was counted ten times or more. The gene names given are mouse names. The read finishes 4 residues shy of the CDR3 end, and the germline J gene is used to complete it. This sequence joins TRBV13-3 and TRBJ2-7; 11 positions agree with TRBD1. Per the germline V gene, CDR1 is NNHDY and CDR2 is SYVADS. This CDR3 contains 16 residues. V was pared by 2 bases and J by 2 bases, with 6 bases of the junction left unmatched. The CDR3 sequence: CASSDPGQGGTYEQYF. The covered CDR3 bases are TGTGCCAGCAGTGACCCGGGACAGGGGGGGACCTAT.

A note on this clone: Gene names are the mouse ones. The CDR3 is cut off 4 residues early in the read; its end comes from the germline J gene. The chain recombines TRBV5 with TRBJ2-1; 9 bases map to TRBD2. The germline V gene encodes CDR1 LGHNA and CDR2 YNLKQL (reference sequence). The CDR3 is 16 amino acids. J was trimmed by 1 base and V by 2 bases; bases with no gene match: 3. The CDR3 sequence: CASSQSWGGNYAEQFF. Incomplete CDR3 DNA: TGTGCCAGCAGCCAAAGCTGGGGGGGGAACTATGCT.

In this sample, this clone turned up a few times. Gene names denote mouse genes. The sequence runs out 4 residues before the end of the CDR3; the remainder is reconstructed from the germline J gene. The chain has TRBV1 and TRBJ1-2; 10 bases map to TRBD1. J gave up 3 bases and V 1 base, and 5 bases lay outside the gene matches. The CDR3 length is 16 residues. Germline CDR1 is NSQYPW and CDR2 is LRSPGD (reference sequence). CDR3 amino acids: CTCSAGQGARDSDYTF. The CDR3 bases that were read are TGCACCTGCAGTGCAGGACAGGGGGCGCGAGACTCC. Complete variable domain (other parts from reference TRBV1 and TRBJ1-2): VTLLEQNPRWRLVPRGQAVNLRCILKNSQYPWMSWYQQDLQKQLQWLFTLRSPGDKEVKSLPGADYLATRVTDTELRLQVANMSQGRTLYCTCSAGQGARDSDYTFGSGTRLLVI.

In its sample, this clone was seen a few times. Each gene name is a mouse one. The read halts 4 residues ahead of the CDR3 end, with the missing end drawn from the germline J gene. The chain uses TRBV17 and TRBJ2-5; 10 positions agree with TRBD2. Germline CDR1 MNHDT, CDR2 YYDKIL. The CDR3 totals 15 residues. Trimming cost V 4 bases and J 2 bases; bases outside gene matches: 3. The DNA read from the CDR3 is TGTGCTAGCAGTAAGACTGGGGGGCTCCAAGAC. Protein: CASSKTGGLQD. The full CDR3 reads CASSKTGGLQDTQYF.

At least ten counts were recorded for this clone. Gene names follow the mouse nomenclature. The DNA read from the CDR3 is TGTGCCAGCGGTGATGGGGACTGGGGGCAAGAC. The encoded protein is CASGDGDWGQD. The whole CDR3 protein reads CASGDGDWGQDTQYF. The rearrangement uses TRBV13-2 and TRBJ2-5; the match to TRBD2 covers 11 bases. Sequencing ends 4 residues short of the CDR3 end; the germline J gene provides the rest. CDR3 size: 15 residues. With 0 bases clipped from V and 3 bases from J, the junction kept 0 bases outside the gene matches. Germline V gene lookup returns CDR1 NNHNN and CDR2 SYGAGS (reference sequence).

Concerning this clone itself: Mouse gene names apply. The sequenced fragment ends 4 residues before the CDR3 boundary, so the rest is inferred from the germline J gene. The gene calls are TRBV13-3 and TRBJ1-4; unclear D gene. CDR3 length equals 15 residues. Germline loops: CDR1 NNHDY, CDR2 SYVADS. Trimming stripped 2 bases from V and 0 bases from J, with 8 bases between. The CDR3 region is CASSDRSISNERLFF. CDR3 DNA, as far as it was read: TGTGCCAGCAGTGACAGGTCAATTTCCAACGAA.

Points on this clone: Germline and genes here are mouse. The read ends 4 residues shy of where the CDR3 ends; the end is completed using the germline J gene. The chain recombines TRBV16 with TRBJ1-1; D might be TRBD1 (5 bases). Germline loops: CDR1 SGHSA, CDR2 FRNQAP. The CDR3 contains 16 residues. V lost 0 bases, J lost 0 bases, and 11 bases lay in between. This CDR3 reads CASSLDQGEANTEVFF. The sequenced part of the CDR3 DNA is TGTGCAAGCAGCTTAGATCAAGGGGAAGCAAACACA.

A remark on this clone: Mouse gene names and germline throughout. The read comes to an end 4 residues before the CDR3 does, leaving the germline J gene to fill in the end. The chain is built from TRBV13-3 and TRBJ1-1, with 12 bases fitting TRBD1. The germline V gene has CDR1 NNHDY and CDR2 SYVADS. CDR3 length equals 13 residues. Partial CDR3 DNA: TGTGCCAGTACCGGGACAGGGGGCAGA. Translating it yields CASTGTGGR. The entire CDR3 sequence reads CASTGTGGREVFF.

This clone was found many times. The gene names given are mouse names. The covered CDR3 bases are TGTGCCAGCAGTCCCGGGACTGGGGGGGTTAGTGCAGAA. Amino acid sequence: CASSPGTGGVSAE. The CDR3 in its entirety is CASSPGTGGVSAETLYF. This chain uses TRBV13-3 with TRBJ2-3; 13 bases line up with TRBD2. The read halts 4 residues ahead of the CDR3 end, with the missing end drawn from the germline J gene. Germline trimming cut 4 bases from V and 0 bases from J; bases unmatched to any gene: 5. This CDR3 region has 17 residues. Per germline, CDR1 NNHDY and CDR2 SYVADS.

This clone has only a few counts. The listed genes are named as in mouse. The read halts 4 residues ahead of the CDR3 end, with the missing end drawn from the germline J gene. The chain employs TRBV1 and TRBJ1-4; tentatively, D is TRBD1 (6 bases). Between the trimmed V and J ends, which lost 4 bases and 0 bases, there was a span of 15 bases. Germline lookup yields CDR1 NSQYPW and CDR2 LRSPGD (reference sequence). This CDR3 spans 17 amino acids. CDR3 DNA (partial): TGCACCTGCAGTGGGTCCACGGGACAATTTTCCAACGAA. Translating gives CTCSGSTGQFSNE. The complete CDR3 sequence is CTCSGSTGQFSNERLFF.

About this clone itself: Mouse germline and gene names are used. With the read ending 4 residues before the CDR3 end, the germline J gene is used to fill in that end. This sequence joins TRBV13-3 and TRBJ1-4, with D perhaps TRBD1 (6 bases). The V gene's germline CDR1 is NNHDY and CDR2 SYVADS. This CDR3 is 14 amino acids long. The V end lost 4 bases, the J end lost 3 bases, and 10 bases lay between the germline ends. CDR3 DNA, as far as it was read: TGTGCCAGCAGTTTAAGGGGGACCAACGAA. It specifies CASSLRGTNE. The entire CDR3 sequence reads CASSLRGTNERLFF.

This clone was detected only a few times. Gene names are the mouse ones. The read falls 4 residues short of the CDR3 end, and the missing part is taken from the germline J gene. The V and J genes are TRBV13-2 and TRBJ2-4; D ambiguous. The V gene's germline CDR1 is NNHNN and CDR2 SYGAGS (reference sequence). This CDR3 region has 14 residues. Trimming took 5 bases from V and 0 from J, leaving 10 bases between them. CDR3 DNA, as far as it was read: TGTGCCAGCGGCGGCGACAATAGTCAAAAC. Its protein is CASGGDNSQN. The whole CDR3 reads CASGGDNSQNTLYF.

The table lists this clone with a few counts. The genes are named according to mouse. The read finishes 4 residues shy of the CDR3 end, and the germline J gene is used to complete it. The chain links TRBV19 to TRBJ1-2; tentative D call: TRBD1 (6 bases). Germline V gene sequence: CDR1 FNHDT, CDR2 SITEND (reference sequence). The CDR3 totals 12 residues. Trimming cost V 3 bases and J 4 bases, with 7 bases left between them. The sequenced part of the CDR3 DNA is TGTGCCAGCAGTAAGGACAGCTCC. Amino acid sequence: CASSKDSS. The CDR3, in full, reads CASSKDSSDYTF.

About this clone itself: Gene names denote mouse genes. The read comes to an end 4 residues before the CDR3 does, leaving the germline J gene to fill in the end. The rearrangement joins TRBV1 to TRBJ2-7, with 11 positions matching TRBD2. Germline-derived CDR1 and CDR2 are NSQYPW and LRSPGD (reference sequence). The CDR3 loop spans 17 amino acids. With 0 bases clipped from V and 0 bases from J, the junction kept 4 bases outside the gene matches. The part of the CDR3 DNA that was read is TGCACCTGCAGTGCAGACGGGACTGGGGGCAGCTCCTAT. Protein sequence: CTCSADGTGGSSY. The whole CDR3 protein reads CTCSADGTGGSSYEQYF.

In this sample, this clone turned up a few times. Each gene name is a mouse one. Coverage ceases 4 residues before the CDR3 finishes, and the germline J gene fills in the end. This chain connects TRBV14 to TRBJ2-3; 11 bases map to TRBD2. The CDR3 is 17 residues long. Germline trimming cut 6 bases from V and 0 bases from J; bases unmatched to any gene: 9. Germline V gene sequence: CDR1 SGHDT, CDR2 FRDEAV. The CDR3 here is CASTPGLGESSAETLYF. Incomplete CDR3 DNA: TGTGCCAGCACACCGGGACTGGGGGAATCGAGTGCAGAA.